Listed below are T cell receptor beta chains from one sample, sequenced in a study of metastatic and nonmetastatic thyroid tumors. With MiXCR, TCRdb called clones anew from the PCR reads. Among some 15,000 clones listed, roughly 29% were seen once. Material: tumor tissue. The receptors were sampled from a female donor with papillary thyroid cancer or a benign thyroid nodule (not recorded which). Some clones in this sample may be carry-over from other donors' samples. Each CDR3 is given with its conserved first and last residue. D genes are given only for firm matches. Clone size appears in some rows only: once, few, many, or a class for an expanded clone.

few,TRBV24-1,NA,TRBJ1-2,TGTGCCACCAGTTCCGGGCCCCTCTATGGCTACACCTTC,CATSSGPLYGYTF
NA,TRBV7-9,NA,TRBJ1-6,TGTGCCAGCAGCCATACTGAATTGAGTTCACCCCTCCACTTT,CASSHTELSSPLHF
NA,TRBV20-1,TRBD1,TRBJ1-3,TGCAGTGCTACAGGGGGCGCTGGAAACACCATATATTTT,CSATGGAGNTIYF
NA,TRBV7-3,NA,TRBJ1-6,TGTGCCAGCAGCTTGCGTGATGGTTCACCCCTCCACTTT,CASSLRDGSPLHF
medium-sized,TRBV7-8,NA,TRBJ1-1,TGTGCCAGCAGCTTAGTTCACACTGAAGCTTTCTTT,CASSLVHTEAFF
many,TRBV18,NA,TRBJ1-4,TGTGCCAGCTCACGGGAAAGCGGTGAAAAACTGTTTTTT,CASSRESGEKLFF
few,TRBV19,NA,TRBJ1-2,TGTGCCAGTAGCAGCCCGGGACTCTATGGCTACACCTTC,CASSSPGLYGYTF
NA,TRBV20-1,NA,TRBJ2-6,TGCAGTGCTTTTCAGGACTCTGGGGCCAACGTCCTGACTTTC,CSAFQDSGANVLTF
medium-sized,TRBV7-2,TRBD2,TRBJ2-7,TGTGCCCTTAGGTCCCCTAGCGGGAGGCCCGAGCAGTACTTC,CALRSPSGRPEQYF
many,TRBV12-3/TRBV12-4,NA,TRBJ1-2,TGTGCCAGCAGGCAAGGGGGTTTGGGGTATGGCTACACCTTC,CASRQGGLGYGYTF
NA,TRBV20-1,NA,TRBJ2-1,TGCAGTGCTATAGGGGATCCCTCCTACAATGAGCAGTTCTTC,CSAIGDPSYNEQFF
NA,TRBV7-7,TRBD1,TRBJ2-7,TGTGCTAGCAGCTTAGGCCAGGGGGCTTACGAGCAGTACTTC,CASSLGQGAYEQYF
medium-sized,TRBV5-1,NA,TRBJ1-2,TGCGCCAGCAGCCTCCTTTCAGACGGTTTTGGCTACACCTTC,CASSLLSDGFGYTF
medium-sized,TRBV2,NA,TRBJ2-1,TGTGCCAGCAGTGAAGATCCCGTGTCAGGGACTCCCTACAATGAGCAGTTCTTC,CASSEDPVSGTPYNEQFF
many,TRBV29-1,TRBD2,TRBJ2-3,TGCAGCGCCGAGGGGGCGGGAGGGGGGGGCACAGATACGCAGTATTTT,CSAEGAGGGGTDTQYF
NA,TRBV12-3/TRBV12-4,NA,TRBJ1-2,TGTGCCAGCAGACTTAAAGGAGTAGGCTACACCTTC,CASRLKGVGYTF
once,TRBV27,NA,TRBJ2-5,TGTGCCAGCAGTTTAAACTCCAGGGCAAAAGAGACCCAGTACTTC,CASSLNSRAKETQYF
many,TRBV10-3,NA,TRBJ2-6,TGTGCCATCACCCCGGGTACTGGGGCCAACGTCCTGACTTTC,CAITPGTGANVLTF
medium-sized,TRBV28,NA,TRBJ2-2,TGTGCCAGCAGTTCCAGAGGGCGATGGGCCGGGGAGCTGTTTTTT,CASSSRGRWAGELFF
many,TRBV4-1,NA,TRBJ1-4,TGCGCCAGCAGCCAAGATCGAGGGTTATCTAATGAAAAACTGTTTTTC,CASSQDRGLSNEKLFF
NA,TRBV18,TRBD2,TRBJ2-7,TGTGCCATCTCACTCAAAGGGGGGTCGGGACTAGCGGGACCTTCCTACGAGCAGTACTTC,CAISLKGGSGLAGPSYEQYF
NA,TRBV5-5,NA,TRBJ2-7,TGTGCCAGCAGCTTAATGGGCTACGAGCAGTACTTC,CASSLMGYEQYF
NA,TRBV11-2,TRBD1,TRBJ1-2,TGTGCCAGCAGCTTACTCGGACAGGGGGCTAGCTACACCTTC,CASSLLGQGASYTF
NA,TRBV6-1,NA,TRBJ1-2,TGTGCCAGCAGCTCCCGACAGTCCGGGGGCTACACCTTC,CASSSRQSGGYTF
few,TRBV10-3,NA,TRBJ2-2,TGTGCCATCATGGACTTGGGGGGTTCCACCGGGGAGCTGTTTTTT,CAIMDLGGSTGELFF
NA,TRBV4-1,TRBD2,TRBJ2-7,TGCGCCAGCAGCCAGACAGCTAGCGGGGGGCAGTACTTC,CASSQTASGGQYF
many,TRBV7-9,NA,TRBJ2-2,TGTGCCAGCAGCTTCCGAGTGAACACCGGGGAGCTGTTTTTT,CASSFRVNTGELFF
many,TRBV4-3,NA,TRBJ2-7,TGCGCCAGCAGCCAAGAAGTCAGAGCCTACGAGCAGTACTTC,CASSQEVRAYEQYF
large,TRBV7-2,NA,TRBJ1-3,TGTGCCAGCAGAACAGGGATAACTGGAAACACCATATATTTT,CASRTGITGNTIYF
medium-sized,TRBV29-1,TRBD1,TRBJ2-3,TGCAGCGCCCGAACCCCAGGGGGCTATAGCACAGATACGCAGTATTTT,CSARTPGGYSTDTQYF
few,TRBV28,NA,TRBJ1-6,TGTGCCAGCACCACGAACCCCGGACAGCGTAATTCACCCCTCCACTTT,CASTTNPGQRNSPLHF
NA,TRBV19,TRBD1,TRBJ1-3,TGTGCCAGTAGTATAAAGGGGGCGACTAATCGGTCTGGAAACACCATATATTTT,CASSIKGATNRSGNTIYF
NA,TRBV5-1,TRBD2,TRBJ2-1,TGCGCCAGCCAGTTAACGGGAGGGCCGAGCAATGAGCAGTTCTTC,CASQLTGGPSNEQFF
many,TRBV20-1,TRBD2,TRBJ2-1,TGCAGTGCTAAGGGGAGGAGCGGGAGTTGGAATGAGCAGTTCTTC,CSAKGRSGSWNEQFF
few,TRBV12-3/TRBV12-4,NA,TRBJ1-2,TGTGCCAGCAGCCGACATACAGGGAGTAAATCCGGCTATGGCTACACCTTC,CASSRHTGSKSGYGYTF
NA,TRBV28,NA,TRBJ1-3,TGTGCCAGCACCCTGTGGGGAGCGGAGGGAAACACCATATATTTT,CASTLWGAEGNTIYF
few,TRBV27,NA,TRBJ2-3,TGTGCCAGCAGTTTTTTGGGGGGCTCTAGCACAGATACGCAGTATTTT,CASSFLGGSSTDTQYF
NA,TRBV3-1,NA,TRBJ2-7,TGTGCCAGCAGCCAAGATACTTGGGCCCGGGGATCCTACGAGCAGTACTTC,CASSQDTWARGSYEQYF
NA,TRBV27,TRBD2,TRBJ2-1,TGTGCCAGCAGAAAAGCCTTTCTAGCGGGAGGTTCTCACAATGAGCAGTTCTTC,CASRKAFLAGGSHNEQFF
medium-sized,TRBV13,TRBD2,TRBJ2-2,TGTGCCAGCAGCCCCGGGACTAGCGGGAGAGAGCTGAACACCGGGGAGCTGTTTTTT,CASSPGTSGRELNTGELFF
few,TRBV12-3/TRBV12-4,NA,TRBJ1-5,TGTGCCAGCAGTTTTAACAGCAATCAGCCCCAGCATTTT,CASSFNSNQPQHF
NA,TRBV30,NA,TRBJ1-2,TGTGCCTGGAGTGTCCAGAGCTATGGCTACACCTTC,CAWSVQSYGYTF
medium-sized,TRBV20-1,TRBD2,TRBJ2-1,TGCAGTGCCCTAGCGGGCCGGCTCGGGGATGAGCAGTTCTTC,CSALAGRLGDEQFF
NA,TRBV18,NA,TRBJ1-3,TGTGCCAGCTCACCACCCCAACAGGGCTACTCTGGAAACACCATATATTTT,CASSPPQQGYSGNTIYF
many,TRBV6-1,NA,TRBJ2-3,TGTGCCAGCAGTGATGACGGGTTCGGCACAGATACGCAGTATTTT,CASSDDGFGTDTQYF
NA,TRBV7-2,NA,TRBJ2-7,TGTGCCAGCAGCTTAAGGGGCAGGGGCGAGCAGTACTTC,CASSLRGRGEQYF
many,TRBV20-1,NA,TRBJ2-3,TGCAGTGCTAGGTTGGAGGGGGAGTGGGGTACGCAGTATTTT,CSARLEGEWGTQYF
NA,TRBV20-1,NA,TRBJ2-5,TGCAGTGCTAGAGACGGAGAGACCCAGTACTTC,CSARDGETQYF